This T cell receptor (beta chain) was profiled in a study of CD8 T cells in Susac syndrome (dated by TCRdb to about 2019). About the full investigation: Repertoire sequencing was used to test whether CD8+ T cell activation and differentiation in Susac syndrome was antigen driven. The clonality of the CD8+ T cell repertoire was compared across more than 9 healthy donors, roughly 14 Susac syndrome patients and about 16 multiple sclerosis patients.

From a lookup of the germline V gene, CDR1 and CDR2 are SGHTA and FQGTGA. The V and J ends are trimmed by 5 bases and 4 bases, leaving 19 bases between them. From cysteine to phenylalanine, the CDR3 is 16 amino acids long. Only the CDR3 portion is preserved as DNA: 48 bases, with reading frame beginning at the first base. A word on this clonotype: Its antigen is currently not known. Base-call qualities are not available, and no considerably larger clone is one nucleotide away.

RNA was extracted using the RNeasy kit, and roughly 0.5 to 1 microgram was reverse transcribed with random hexamers. The immunoSEQ multiplex PCR assay, covering 54 Vbeta and 13 Jbeta segments, was used to amplify TCR beta CDR3 regions. To correct PCR amplification bias, a synthetic template baseline was used for both primer optimization and computational correction. In the paper's pipeline: Reads were assigned to V, D and J genes according to IMGT and analyzed in immunoSEQ Analyzer, with only productive sequences retained. Clonality was calculated as one minus the Shannon entropy normalized by log2 of the number of productive unique sequences. For each patient and control, public and private clones were evaluated among the 100 most prevalent clones. Clones were defined as Susac-specific when absent from the healthy and MS cohorts, from over a thousand published viral clones and from other ImmuneACCESS disease sequences. Using fastp at Q25 and MiXCR, TCRdb reprocessed the public reads and kept productive beta chains. Under each unique CDR3 protein, matching rows form one entry showing the most common genes and DNA. The V and J calls and clone size are TCRdb's, not the authors'. Recorded for this sample are about 280,000 distinct CDR3 sequences; roughly 84% of them occurred a single time. The ten top clones hold about 0.11% of the sample.

Findings and caveats that apply to the study as a whole: The number of individuals in the TCR sequencing and HLA analysis was recognized as being relatively small.

Peripheral blood CD8+ and CD4+ T cells from healthy donors, Susac syndrome patients and multiple sclerosis patients were profiled by high-throughput TCR beta sequencing. The multiple sclerosis controls were treatment-naive patients whose relapsing-remitting disease, either stable or active, fulfilled the revised McDonald criteria. Bulk CD8+ and CD4+ T cells were purified by magnetic negative isolation, whereas CD8+ TEMRA cells were enriched by FACS. Blood was drawn into EDTA tubes, processed within 24 hours, and PBMCs were isolated by density gradient centrifugation. PBMCs intended for TCR sequencing were cryopreserved in liquid nitrogen and thawed later in a water bath at 37 degrees C. A purity of at least 90% was achieved for sorted or isolated CD4+, CD8+ and CD8+ TEMRA cells.

What was sequenced was CD8+ T cells from PBMCs. The chain couples TRBV7-3 to TRBJ2-3; the D element might be TRBD1 or TRBD2, as each aligns at 6 bases. The origin of this receptor is a human donor with multiple sclerosis. The CDR3 region has the sequence CASSAVTRGVADTQYF. The DNA sequence is given as TGTGCCAGCAGCGCGGTGACTAGGGGGGTCGCAGATACGCAGTATTTT.